Sequencing of this T cell receptor (beta chain) was carried out in a study of CD8 T cells in ankylosing spondylitis. Overall study findings and caveats: Some of the motif variants had earlier been found in reactive arthritis patients' fluid and blood. Ankylosing spondylitis blood appeared to be characterized by a TCR beta motif of roughly eight highly homologous variants. Reportedly, significant enrichment of disease-linked clones occurred in matched ankylosing spondylitis synovial fluid.

This CDR3 spans 17 amino acids. J was trimmed by 1 base and V by 5 bases; bases with no gene match: 12. The germline V gene has CDR1 LGHDT and CDR2 YNNKEL (reference sequence). This clonotype has only a few counts. Its target is not known. Making use of molecular barcodes, quantitative 5'-RACE generated TCR beta libraries. TCRdb itself ran the 5' RACE reads through MiXCR, one entry per CDR3 protein. Of about 150,000 distinct CDR3 sequences in the sample, roughly a third were seen once. The sample consisted of synovial fluid, either unsorted or a sorted T cell fraction (not recorded which). V gene TRBV3-1 combines with J gene TRBJ1-1, with 8 bases that match TRBD1. The clonotype comes from a male donor with ankylosing spondylitis. The chain's CDR3 is CASSNSRQGKWNTEAFF. The CDR3 nucleotides read TGTGCCAGCAGCAACAGCCGACAGGGGAAGTGGAACACTGAAGCTTTCTTT.